This T cell receptor beta chain was documented in a study of blood T cell repertoires in COVID-19. V was clipped by 5 bases and J by 8 bases; unmatched bases: 11. Germline V gives CDR1 GTSNPN, CDR2 SVGIG (reference sequence). The CDR3 sequence is 13 residues long. Data came from immunoSEQ multiplex PCR; TCRdb stores just in-frame clones and leaves some out. The data show fewer than 300,000 clones, roughly 91% seen once. The source of this sequence is a woman between 40 and 55 years old with acute COVID-19. V usage is TRBV30 and J usage is TRBJ1-2; 7 bases map to TRBD1. What was sequenced was PBMCs or T cells enriched from blood (not recorded which). The DNA for the CDR3 is TGTGCCTGGTCTACACAGGGGAGGAAGGGCTACACCTTC. Translated: CAWSTQGRKGYTF.